This T cell receptor (beta chain) stems from a study of blood T cells in healthy people across ages. This clonotype was recorded a few times. Its matching antigen is unknown. Caucasian, healthy and from Russia, the donors were aged between about 6 and 100. RNA extraction gave at least 5.5 micrograms of total RNA per sample. The CDR3 has 11 residues. Trimming took off 5 bases at V and 8 bases at J, with 10 bases between the two ends. In germline, CDR1 is DFQATT, CDR2 SNEGSKA (reference sequence). Study results and caveats: Unsorted PBMCs prevented conclusive naive versus antigen-experienced comparison.

Using a J-beta primer mix together with a sample-barcoded 5' primer, a second PCR was run for roughly 6 to 11 cycles. Through a template-switch adaptor with 12 random nucleotides, each cDNA molecule received a tag. TCRdb re-called the 5' RACE reads through MiXCR, storing one row per CDR3 protein. The sample includes 650,000 to 950,000 distinct CDR3 sequences, approximately 48% of them seen just once. The clonotype comes from a man aged 60 to 69 in good health. The chain carries TRBV20-1 and TRBJ2-1; no clear D gene. The sample was blood. The CDR3 spells CSALEAHEQFF. The CDR3 region has the DNA TGCAGTGCTTTAGAAGCCCATGAGCAGTTCTTC.